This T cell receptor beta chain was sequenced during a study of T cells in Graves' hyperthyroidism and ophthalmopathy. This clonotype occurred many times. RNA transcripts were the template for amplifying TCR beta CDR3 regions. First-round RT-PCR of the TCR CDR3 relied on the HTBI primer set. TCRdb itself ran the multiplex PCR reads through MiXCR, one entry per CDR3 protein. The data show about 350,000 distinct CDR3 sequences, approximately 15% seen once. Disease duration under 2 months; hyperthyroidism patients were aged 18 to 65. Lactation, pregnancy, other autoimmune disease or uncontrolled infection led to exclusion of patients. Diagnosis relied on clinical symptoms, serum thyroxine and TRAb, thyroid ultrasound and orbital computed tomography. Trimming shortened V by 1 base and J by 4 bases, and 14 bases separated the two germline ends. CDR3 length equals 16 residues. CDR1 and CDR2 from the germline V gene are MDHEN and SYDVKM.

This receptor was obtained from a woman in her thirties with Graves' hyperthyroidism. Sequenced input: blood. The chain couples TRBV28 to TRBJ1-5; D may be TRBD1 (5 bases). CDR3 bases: TGTGCCAGCAGTTTATCGGGGGGAAGGGGAAATCAGCCCCAGCATTTT. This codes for CASSLSGGRGNQPQHF.